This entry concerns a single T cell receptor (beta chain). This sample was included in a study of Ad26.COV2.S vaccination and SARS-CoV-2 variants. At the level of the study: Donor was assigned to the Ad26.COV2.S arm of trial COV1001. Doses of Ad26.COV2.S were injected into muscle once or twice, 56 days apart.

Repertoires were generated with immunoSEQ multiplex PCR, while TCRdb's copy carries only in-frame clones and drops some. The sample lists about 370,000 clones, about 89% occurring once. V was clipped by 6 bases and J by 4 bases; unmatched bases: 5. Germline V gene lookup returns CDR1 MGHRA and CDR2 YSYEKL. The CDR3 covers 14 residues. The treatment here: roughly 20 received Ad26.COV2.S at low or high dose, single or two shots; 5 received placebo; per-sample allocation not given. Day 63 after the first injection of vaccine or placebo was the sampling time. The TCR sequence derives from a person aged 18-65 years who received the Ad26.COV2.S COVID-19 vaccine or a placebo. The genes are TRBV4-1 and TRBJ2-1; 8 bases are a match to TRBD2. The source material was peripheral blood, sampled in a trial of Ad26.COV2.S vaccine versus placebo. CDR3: CASRVAGTYNEQFF. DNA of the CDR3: TGCGCCAGCAGAGTAGCGGGAACGTACAATGAGCAGTTCTTC.